This T cell receptor beta chain was sequenced for a study of blood T cell repertoires in COVID-19. From germline, CDR1 is MDHEN and CDR2 SYDVKM. Trimming pared 8 bases from V and 2 bases from J, leaving 6 bases between. The CDR3 consists of 11 residues. Some clones are missing from TCRdb's copy, which holds only in-frame ones; the method was immunoSEQ multiplex PCR. The table lists 130,000 to 150,000 clones, more than 80% of them singletons, with 4.5% to 6% in the top ten. The specimen was peripheral blood. The gene calls are TRBV28 and TRBJ2-5; D unresolved. The receptor comes from a human donor in a cohort sampled during active COVID-19. CDR3 DNA: TGTGCCAGCGGCCGTCAAGAGACCCAGTACTTC. Protein product: CASGRQETQYF.